The 32 T cell receptor beta chains below all came from one sample that was sequenced in a study of radiation and T cells in renal cell carcinoma. Time point of the sample: baseline pretreatment blood. Documented treatment: 15 Gy SBRT to primary tumor, nephrectomy 4 weeks later. Produced via immunoSEQ multiplex PCR; TCRdb's table is partial and in-frame only. The sample shows some 150,000 clones, less than 90% of them seen only once. Material: blood, obtained from a patient whose treatment included radiotherapy and nephrectomy. These receptors were collected from a woman between 50 and 59 years old with renal cell carcinoma.

J is TRBJ1-2 and V is TRBV5-8, with D perhaps matching TRBD1 (5 bases). Germline V gene sequence: CDR1 SGHTS, CDR2 YDEGEE. CDR3 size: 14 residues. The V end lost 3 bases, the J end lost 6 bases, and 15 bases lay between the germline ends. The CDR3: CASSWGTDLNGYTF. Written as DNA, the CDR3 is TGTGCCAGCAGCTGGGGGACGGATCTTAATGGCTACACCTTC.

The rearrangement joins TRBV2 to TRBJ2-5; D is possibly TRBD2 (5 bases). The CDR3 contains 13 residues. Germline lookup yields CDR1 SNHLY and CDR2 FYNNEI. V was pared by 11 bases and J by 1 base, with 14 bases between. The CDR3 sequence is CARARAPQETQYF. The CDR3 nucleotides are TGTGCCCGCGCGAGGGCGCCCCAAGAGACCCAGTACTTC.

V gene TRBV30 combines with J gene TRBJ2-5; possibly TRBD1 or TRBD2 for D (6 bases each). Trimming cost V 2 bases and J 4 bases, with 11 bases left between them. CDR3 size: 13 residues. The germline gives CDR1 GTSNPN, CDR2 SVGIG (reference sequence). The chain's CDR3 is CAWSTGRRETQYF. In DNA form, the CDR3 reads TGTGCCTGGAGTACAGGGAGGAGAGAGACCCAGTACTTC.

This clone has only a few counts. The chain joins TRBV20-1 to TRBJ1-1; tentative D call: TRBD1 (5 bases). Germline-derived CDR1 and CDR2 are DFQATT and SNEGSKA (reference sequence). There are 11 residues in the CDR3. The V end was cut by 6 bases, the J end by 10 bases, with 15 bases between. The DNA for the CDR3 is TGCAGTGCGGGGGGGTTGGGACGAGCTTTCTTT. It codes for CSAGGLGRAFF.

The chain carries TRBV7-2 and TRBJ2-7; TRBD2 agrees at 9 bases. The junction had 7 bases not matched to a gene; V was cut back by 7 bases and J by 3 bases. Germline-derived CDR1 and CDR2 are SGHTA and FQGNSA. CDR3 length equals 14 residues. CDR3 region: CASTVGLASYEQYF. Written as DNA, the CDR3 is TGTGCCAGCACCGTGGGACTAGCTAGCTACGAGCAGTACTTC.

The chain couples TRBV29-1 to TRBJ1-1; weak D call: TRBD1 (5 bases). The V end was cut by 7 bases, the J end by 4 bases, with 10 bases between. Germline V gene lookup returns CDR1 SQVTM and CDR2 ANQGSEA. This CDR3 has 11 amino acids. The CDR3 sequence: CSAGTGTEAFF. For the CDR3, the DNA is TGCAGCGCCGGGACCGGCACTGAAGCTTTCTTT.

Only a few counts were recorded for this clone. J is TRBJ1-6 and V is TRBV27, with 8 bases fitting TRBD1. The germline V gene has CDR1 MNHEY and CDR2 SMNVEV (reference sequence). V lost 3 bases to trimming and J lost 15 bases; unmatched junction nucleotides: 7. CDR3 length equals 13 residues. CDR3 in amino acids: CASSLARGQYLHF. The CDR3 nucleotides read TGTGCCAGCAGTTTGGCCAGGGGGCAGTACCTCCACTTT.

The chain is built from TRBV25-1 and TRBJ2-5; D uncertain. The CDR3 length is 17 residues. Germline V gene sequence: CDR1 MGHDK, CDR2 SYGVNS. Trimming pared 0 bases from V and 3 bases from J, leaving 17 bases between. Here the CDR3 DNA reads TGTGCCAGCAGTGAATATGGATCCAGCGAAAGCAAAGAGACCCAGTACTTC. Its protein product is CASSEYGSSESKETQYF.

This sequence joins TRBV30 and TRBJ2-6; tentatively, D is TRBD1 or TRBD2 (6 bases each). The V and J ends lost 3 bases and 0 bases respectively, with 12 bases between them. The germline gives CDR1 GTSNPN, CDR2 SVGIG (reference sequence). This CDR3 region has 16 residues. The chain's CDR3 is CAWRLTGASGANVLTF. The CDR3 DNA reads as TGTGCCTGGAGGCTGACGGGGGCCTCTGGGGCCAACGTCCTGACTTTC. Complete variable domain (other parts from reference TRBV30 and TRBJ2-6): SQTIHQWPATLVQPVGSPLSLECTVEGTSNPNLYWYRQAAGRGLQLLFYSVGIGQISSEVPQNLSASRPQDRQFILSSKKLLLSDSGFYLCAWRLTGASGANVLTFGAGSRLTVL.

The J gene is TRBJ2-2, the V gene TRBV7-2; TRBD2 aligns across 9 bases. The junction had 10 bases not matched to a gene; V was cut back by 11 bases and J by 3 bases. The CDR3 runs 15 residues. Germline CDR1 reads SGHTA; CDR2 reads FQGNSA. The CDR3 reads CAQGPSGVYTGELFF. DNA of the CDR3: TGTGCCCAAGGCCCTAGCGGGGTCTACACCGGGGAGCTGTTTTTT. The full variable domain, in which reference TRBV7-2 and TRBJ2-2 provide the parts outside the CDR3, is GAGVSQSPSNKVTEKGKDVELRCDPISGHTALYWYRQSLGQGLEFLIYFQGNSAPDKSGLPSDRFSAERTGGSVSTLTIQRTQQEDSAVYLCAQGPSGVYTGELFFGEGSRLTVL.

This clone is a singleton in its sample. The chain uses TRBV4-3 and TRBJ2-4; D ambiguous. Germline CDR1 LGHNA, CDR2 YSLEER. Trimming removed 3 bases from V and 1 base from J, with 13 bases in between. The CDR3 spans 16 residues. CDR3 DNA: TGCGCCAGCAGCCAGCGGTCCGAACCCGCCAAAAACATTCAGTACTTC. Its translation is CASSQRSEPAKNIQYF.

The rearrangement links TRBV4-3 to TRBJ1-2; 9 nucleotides match TRBD1. The CDR3 spans 13 residues. In germline, CDR1 is LGHNA, CDR2 YSLEER. V shed 4 bases, J shed 7 bases, and the junction held 4 bases outside the gene matches. The CDR3 here is CASSPDRGRGYTF. Written as DNA, the CDR3 is TGCGCCAGCAGCCCGGACAGGGGCCGTGGCTACACCTTC.

The chain recombines TRBV10-3 with TRBJ2-5; TRBD2 agrees at 10 bases. This CDR3 region has 15 residues. In germline, CDR1 is ENHRY, CDR2 SYGVKD. The J segment lost 2 bases and the V segment lost 7 bases, leaving 7 bases of the junction unmatched. CDR3 bases: TGTGCCATCAAGGCTAGCGGGGGACAACAAGAGACCCAGTACTTC. Translating it yields CAIKASGGQQETQYF.

This sequence joins TRBV7-3 and TRBJ2-7; 12 nucleotides line up with TRBD1. The V segment lost 4 bases and the J segment 5 bases; nucleotides outside the gene matches: 6. CDR1 SGHTA and CDR2 FQGTGA come from the germline V gene. This CDR3 is 15 amino acids long. In DNA, the CDR3 is TGTGCCAGCAGCTCATCGGGACAGGGGGCCGACGAGCAGTACTTC. Protein: CASSSSGQGADEQYF.

The chain employs TRBV18 and TRBJ1-6; no clear D. Trimming took 0 bases from V and 6 from J, leaving 9 bases between them. CDR3 length: 15 residues. Germline V gene data show CDR1 as KGHSH and CDR2 as LQKENI. DNA of the CDR3: TGTGCCAGCTCACCACCGAACAGAGTTAATTCACCCCTCCACTTT. It yields the protein CASSPPNRVNSPLHF. Full variable domain (rest looked up from reference TRBV18 and TRBJ1-6): NAGVMQNPRHLVRRRGQEARLRCSPMKGHSHVYWYRQLPEEGLKFMVYLQKENIIDESGMPKERFSAEFPKEGPSILRIQQVVRGDSAAYFCASSPPNRVNSPLHFGNGTRLTVT.

This chain uses TRBV5-1 with TRBJ2-1, with TRBD1 matching 10 bases. CDR3 length: 16 residues. Germline V gene sequence: CDR1 SGHRS, CDR2 YFSETQ. The V segment lost 3 bases and the J segment 7 bases; nucleotides outside the gene matches: 10. For the CDR3, the DNA is TGCGCCAGCAGCTCAAACCCGGGACAGGGGTTTAATGAGCAGTTCTTC. This codes for CASSSNPGQGFNEQFF.

This clone was counted a single time. The chain links TRBV5-4 to TRBJ2-3, with 8 positions matching TRBD1. Germline lookup yields CDR1 SGHNT and CDR2 YYREEE (reference sequence). This CDR3 spans 16 amino acids. With V trimmed by 4 bases and J by 4 bases, 11 bases remained unmatched. This CDR3 is CASSEKQGVDADTQYF. CDR3 DNA: TGTGCCAGCAGCGAAAAACAGGGGGTTGATGCAGATACGCAGTATTTT.

The V call is TRBV9, the J call TRBJ2-7, with 10 positions matching TRBD1. Germline CDR1 is SGDLS and CDR2 is YYNGEE. V shed 6 bases and J 5 bases; nucleotides not matched to a gene: 8. This CDR3 has 14 amino acids. The CDR3 reads CASTGGTGAHEQYF. CDR3 coding DNA: TGTGCCAGCACCGGTGGGACAGGGGCCCACGAGCAGTACTTC. The full variable domain, with the rest looked up from reference TRBV9 and TRBJ2-7, is DSGVTQTPKHLITATGQRVTLRCSPRSGDLSVYWYQQSLDQGLQFLIQYYNGEERAKGNILERFSAQQFPDLHSELNLSSLELGDSALYFCASTGGTGAHEQYFGPGTRLTVT.

The V gene is TRBV10-3, the J gene TRBJ1-5; no definite D call. The CDR3 contains 14 residues. Trimming stripped 5 bases from V and 0 bases from J, with 8 bases between. Germline CDR1 is ENHRY and CDR2 is SYGVKD. CDR3 protein: CAISKGNSNQPQHF. CDR3 bases: TGTGCCATCAGTAAAGGGAATAGCAATCAGCCCCAGCATTTT.

The rearrangement uses TRBV7-9 and TRBJ2-1; 7 bases agree with TRBD2. The V segment lost 7 bases and the J segment 0 bases; nucleotides outside the gene matches: 6. This CDR3 is 15 amino acids long. Germline lookup yields CDR1 SEHNR and CDR2 FQNEAQ (reference sequence). The CDR3 is CASIPRESSYNEQFF. As DNA, the CDR3 is TGTGCCAGCATTCCGCGGGAGAGCTCCTACAATGAGCAGTTCTTC.

The V and J genes are TRBV6-5 and TRBJ2-7; D perhaps matches TRBD1 (5 bases). V lost 1 base, J lost 6 bases, and 10 bases lay in between. Germline V gene sequence: CDR1 MNHEY, CDR2 SVGAGI. CDR3 length equals 13 residues. The CDR3 is CASSYYDRGEQYF. The CDR3 DNA sequence: TGTGCCAGCAGTTACTACGACAGAGGCGAGCAGTACTTC.

The rearrangement joins TRBV28 to TRBJ1-2; weak D call: TRBD1 (5 bases). The V gene's germline CDR1 is MDHEN and CDR2 SYDVKM. V lost 3 bases and J lost 2, with 7 bases in between. This CDR3 is 13 amino acids long. The CDR3 DNA is TGTGCCAGCAGTTTGGGGACGAACTATGGCTACACCTTC. This gives the protein CASSLGTNYGYTF.

V and J are TRBV7-2 and TRBJ2-1; D call uncertain. The germline V gene has CDR1 SGHTA and CDR2 FQGNSA. V gave up 4 bases and J gave up 9 bases, with 16 bases separating them. The CDR3 has 14 residues. The CDR3 loop reads CASSSHYTQREQFF. CDR3 DNA: TGTGCCAGCAGCTCCCACTATACGCAGCGTGAGCAGTTCTTC.

The chain links TRBV30 to TRBJ2-7; 7 bases line up with TRBD1. Germline V gene data show CDR1 as GTSNPN and CDR2 as SVGIG (reference sequence). This CDR3 is built from 14 residues. With 0 bases clipped from V and 11 bases from J, the junction kept 13 bases outside the gene matches. CDR3 sequence: CAWSVRRQGPLKYF. In nucleotides, the CDR3 is TGTGCCTGGAGTGTACGGAGACAGGGACCCTTGAAGTACTTC.

The chain uses TRBV7-2 and TRBJ2-5; 12 bases fit TRBD2. V dropped 1 base and J dropped 4; count of bases not matched to a gene: 7. The CDR3 extends over 17 amino acids. Germline CDR1 SGHTA, CDR2 FQGNSA. CDR3 region: CASSLVGVLAGGETQYF. In nucleotides, the CDR3 is TGTGCCAGCAGCTTAGTAGGGGTACTAGCGGGAGGAGAGACCCAGTACTTC.

The gene calls are TRBV6-5 and TRBJ1-5; D ambiguous. V shed 0 bases and J shed 7 bases, with 10 bases lying between them. The germline CDR1 and CDR2 sequences are MNHEY and SVGAGI. The CDR3 has 14 amino acids. The CDR3 loop reads CASSYSRGRQPQHF. CDR3 sequence (DNA): TGTGCCAGCAGTTACTCGAGAGGGAGGCAGCCCCAGCATTTT.

The V call is TRBV9, the J call TRBJ1-4; D gene unclear. The germline V and J ends were trimmed by 2 bases and 8 bases, with 19 bases remaining between them. The CDR3 extends over 16 amino acids. In germline, CDR1 is SGDLS, CDR2 YYNGEE. CDR3 nucleotide sequence: TGTGCCAGCAGCGTTTGGGGTGGGAGAGGTCGGGAAAAACTGTTTTTT. Translated, it gives CASSVWGGRGREKLFF.

This clone appeared a few times. This chain connects TRBV19 to TRBJ2-5; 11 positions agree with TRBD2. V trimming: 5 bases; J trimming: 7 bases; junction bases outside the gene matches: 9. This CDR3 is 15 amino acids long. Germline V CDR1 and CDR2: LNHDA, SQIVND (reference sequence). CDR3 loop: CASSGTSGRIGTQYF. The CDR3 bases are TGTGCCAGTAGTGGTACTAGCGGGAGAATTGGGACCCAGTACTTC. The full variable domain, completed using reference TRBV19 and TRBJ2-5, is DGGITQSPKYLFRKEGQNVTLSCEQNLNHDAMYWYRQDPGQGLRLIYYSQIVNDFQKGDIAEGYSVSREKKESFPLTVTSAQKNPTAFYLCASSGTSGRIGTQYFGPGTRLLVL.

This chain joins TRBV5-1 and TRBJ2-5; D not resolved. The V end was cut by 0 bases, the J end by 2 bases, with 11 bases between. Germline loops: CDR1 SGHRS, CDR2 YFSETQ. The CDR3 is 15 residues long. CDR3 amino acids: CASSLGAGFQETQYF. CDR3 DNA sequence: TGCGCCAGCAGCTTGGGGGCAGGATTTCAAGAGACCCAGTACTTC.

V gene TRBV7-2 combines with J gene TRBJ1-3; D not certain. V lost 7 bases and J 0 bases, leaving 10 bases between the germline ends. There are 14 residues in the CDR3. In germline, CDR1 is SGHTA, CDR2 FQGNSA. CDR3 nucleotides: TGTGCCAGCACCGTACGGAGCTCTGGAAACACCATATATTTT. Encoded protein: CASTVRSSGNTIYF.

V gene TRBV6-5 combines with J gene TRBJ2-7; unclear D gene. The V and J ends lost 4 bases and 4 bases respectively, with 11 bases between them. Germline CDR1 MNHEY, CDR2 SVGAGI. The CDR3 is made up of 13 amino acids. In DNA form, the CDR3 reads TGTGCCAGCAGTTCCATCGTTGGGTACGAGCAGTACTTC. Translation: CASSSIVGYEQYF.

The chain carries TRBV19 and TRBJ2-5; TRBD2 matches 15 bases. The CDR3 is 14 amino acids. Per germline, CDR1 LNHDA and CDR2 SQIVND (reference sequence). The trim removed 8 bases at V and 4 bases at J, leaving 2 bases unmatched. The CDR3 sequence: CASGLAGGLETQYF. Here the CDR3 DNA reads TGTGCCAGTGGACTAGCGGGGGGGTTAGAGACCCAGTACTTC.